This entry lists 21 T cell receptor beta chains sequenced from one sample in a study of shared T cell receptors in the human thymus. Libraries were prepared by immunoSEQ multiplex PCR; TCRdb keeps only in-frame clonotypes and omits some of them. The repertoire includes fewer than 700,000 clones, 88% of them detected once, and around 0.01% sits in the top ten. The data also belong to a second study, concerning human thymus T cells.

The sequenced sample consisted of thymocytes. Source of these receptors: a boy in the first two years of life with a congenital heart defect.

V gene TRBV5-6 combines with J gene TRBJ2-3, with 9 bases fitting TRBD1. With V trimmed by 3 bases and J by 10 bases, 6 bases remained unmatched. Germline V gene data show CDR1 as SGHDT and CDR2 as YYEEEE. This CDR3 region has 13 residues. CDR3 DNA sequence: TGTGCCAGCAGCTCCCAATGGACAGGGGCGCAGTATTTT. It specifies CASSSQWTGAQYF.

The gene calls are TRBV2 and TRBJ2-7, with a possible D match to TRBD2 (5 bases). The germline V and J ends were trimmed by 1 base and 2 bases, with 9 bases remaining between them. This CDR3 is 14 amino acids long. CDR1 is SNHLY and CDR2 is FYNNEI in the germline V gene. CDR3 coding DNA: TGTGCCAGCAGTGAAGGCGCGGGTACCTACGAGCAGTACTTC. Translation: CASSEGAGTYEQYF.

CDR3 in DNA: TGCAGCGCCGCGACTAGTCGGCTTTACGAGCAGTACTTC. Translation: CSAATSRLYEQYF. V gene TRBV29-1 combines with J gene TRBJ2-7, with D maybe TRBD2 (6 bases). The CDR3 contains 13 residues. The germline V gene encodes CDR1 SQVTM and CDR2 ANQGSEA. With 7 bases removed from V and 4 bases from J, the gap between germline ends came to 17 bases.

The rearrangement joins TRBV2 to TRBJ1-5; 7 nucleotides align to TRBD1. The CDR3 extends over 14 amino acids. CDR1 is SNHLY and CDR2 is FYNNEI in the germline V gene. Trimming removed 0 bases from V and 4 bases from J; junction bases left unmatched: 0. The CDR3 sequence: CASSEADRNQPQHF. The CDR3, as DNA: TGTGCCAGCAGTGAAGCGGACAGGAATCAGCCCCAGCATTTT.

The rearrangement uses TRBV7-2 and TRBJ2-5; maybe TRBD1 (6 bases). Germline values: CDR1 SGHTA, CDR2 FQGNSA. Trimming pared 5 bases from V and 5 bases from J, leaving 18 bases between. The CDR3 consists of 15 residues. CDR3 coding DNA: TGTGCCAGCAGCCCTGGTCCGCAGGGGTGGGAGACCCAGTACTTC. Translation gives CASSPGPQGWETQYF.

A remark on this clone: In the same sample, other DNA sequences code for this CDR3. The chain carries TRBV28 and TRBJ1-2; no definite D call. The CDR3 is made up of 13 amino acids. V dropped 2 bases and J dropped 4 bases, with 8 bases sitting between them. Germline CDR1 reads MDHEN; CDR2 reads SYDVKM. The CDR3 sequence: CASSLGGGYGYTF. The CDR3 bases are TGTGCCAGCAGTTTAGGAGGAGGCTATGGCTACACCTTC.

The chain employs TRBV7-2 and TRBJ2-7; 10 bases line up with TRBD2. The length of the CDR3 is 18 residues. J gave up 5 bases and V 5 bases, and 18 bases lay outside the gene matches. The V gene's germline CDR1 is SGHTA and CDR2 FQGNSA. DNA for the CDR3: TGTGCCAGCAGCCTTGCCGGGGGAGCGGGAGGGGCTAAGGACGAGCAGTACTTC. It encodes CASSLAGGAGGAKDEQYF.

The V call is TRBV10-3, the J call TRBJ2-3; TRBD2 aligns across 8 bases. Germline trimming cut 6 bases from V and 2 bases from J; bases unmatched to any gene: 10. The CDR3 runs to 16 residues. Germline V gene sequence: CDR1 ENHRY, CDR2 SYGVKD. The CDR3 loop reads CAISHTSGQFTDTQYF. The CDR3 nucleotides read TGTGCCATCAGCCACACTAGCGGACAATTCACAGATACGCAGTATTTT.

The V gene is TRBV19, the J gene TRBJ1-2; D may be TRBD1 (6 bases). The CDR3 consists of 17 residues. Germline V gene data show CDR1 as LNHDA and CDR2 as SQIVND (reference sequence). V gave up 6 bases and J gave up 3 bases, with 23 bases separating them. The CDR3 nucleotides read TGTGCCAGTAGACCCCGCGGACAGATGGGACCGGACTATGGCTACACCTTC. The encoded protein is CASRPRGQMGPDYGYTF. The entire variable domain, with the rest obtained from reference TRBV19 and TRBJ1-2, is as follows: DGGITQSPKYLFRKEGQNVTLSCEQNLNHDAMYWYRQDPGQGLRLIYYSQIVNDFQKGDIAEGYSVSREKKESFPLTVTSAQKNPTAFYLCASRPRGQMGPDYGYTFGSGTRLTVV.

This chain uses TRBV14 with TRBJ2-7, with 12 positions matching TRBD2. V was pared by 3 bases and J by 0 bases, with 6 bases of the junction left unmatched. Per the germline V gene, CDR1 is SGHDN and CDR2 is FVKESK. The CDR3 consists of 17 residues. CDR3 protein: CASSQTTSGSRSYEQYF. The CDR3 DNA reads TGTGCCAGCAGCCAGACGACTAGCGGGAGCCGCTCCTACGAGCAGTACTTC.

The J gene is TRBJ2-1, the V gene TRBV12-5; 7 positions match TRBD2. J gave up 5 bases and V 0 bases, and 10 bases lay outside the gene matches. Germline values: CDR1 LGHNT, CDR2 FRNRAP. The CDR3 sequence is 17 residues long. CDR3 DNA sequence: TGTGCTAGTGGTTTGGTCGGCCCGCGGGGGTTTCACAATGAGCAGTTCTTC. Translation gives CASGLVGPRGFHNEQFF.

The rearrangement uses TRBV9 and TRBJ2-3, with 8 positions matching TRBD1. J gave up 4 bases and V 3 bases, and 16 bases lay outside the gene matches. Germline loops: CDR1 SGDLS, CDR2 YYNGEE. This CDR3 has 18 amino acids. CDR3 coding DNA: TGTGCCAGCAGCGCGGACAGGGAAGAGGGAGATCCCCCAGATACGCAGTATTTT. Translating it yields CASSADREEGDPPDTQYF. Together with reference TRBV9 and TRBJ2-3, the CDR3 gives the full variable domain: DSGVTQTPKHLITATGQRVTLRCSPRSGDLSVYWYQQSLDQGLQFLIQYYNGEERAKGNILERFSAQQFPDLHSELNLSSLELGDSALYFCASSADREEGDPPDTQYFGPGTRLTVL.

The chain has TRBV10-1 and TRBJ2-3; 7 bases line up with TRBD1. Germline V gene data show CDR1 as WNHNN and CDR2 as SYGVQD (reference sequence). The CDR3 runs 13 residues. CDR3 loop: CPRGDSNTDTQYF. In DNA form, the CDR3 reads TGCCCCCGAGGGGACAGCAACACAGATACGCAGTATTTT.

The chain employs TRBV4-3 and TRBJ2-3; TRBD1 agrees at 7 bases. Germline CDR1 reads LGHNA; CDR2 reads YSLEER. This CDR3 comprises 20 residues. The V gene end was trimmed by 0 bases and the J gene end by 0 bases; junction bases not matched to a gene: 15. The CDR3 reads CASSQDPLTGTQLSTDTQYF. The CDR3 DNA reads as TGCGCCAGCAGCCAAGATCCCCTGACAGGGACCCAACTTAGCACAGATACGCAGTATTTT.

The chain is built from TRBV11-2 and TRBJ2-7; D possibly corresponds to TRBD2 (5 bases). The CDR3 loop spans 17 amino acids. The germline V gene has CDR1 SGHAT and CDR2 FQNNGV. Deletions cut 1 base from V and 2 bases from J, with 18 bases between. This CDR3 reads CASSLAFSVPRAYEQYF. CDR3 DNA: TGTGCCAGCAGCTTAGCCTTTAGCGTCCCTAGGGCCTACGAGCAGTACTTC.

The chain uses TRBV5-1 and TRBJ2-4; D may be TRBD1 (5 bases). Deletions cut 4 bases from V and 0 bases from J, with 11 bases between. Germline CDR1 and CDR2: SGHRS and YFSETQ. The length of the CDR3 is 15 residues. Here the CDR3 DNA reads TGCGCCAGCAGCGAAGGGGCCGGAGCCAAAAACATTCAGTACTTC. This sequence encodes CASSEGAGAKNIQYF.

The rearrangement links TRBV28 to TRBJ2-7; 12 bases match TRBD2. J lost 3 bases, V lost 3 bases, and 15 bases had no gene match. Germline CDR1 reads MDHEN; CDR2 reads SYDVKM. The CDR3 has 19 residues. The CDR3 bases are TGTGCCAGCAGTTTGGGGACTAGCGGGTCTTATAAATCCGGCTACGAGCAGTACTTC. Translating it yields CASSLGTSGSYKSGYEQYF.

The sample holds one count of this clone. The CDR3 DNA follows: TGTGCCAGCAGCGCCGGGACAGGAACCTACAATGAGCAGTTCTTC. Translating gives CASSAGTGTYNEQFF. This chain connects TRBV6-4 to TRBJ2-1, with 8 bases matching TRBD1. V gave up 6 bases and J gave up 2 bases; unmatched junction bases: 6. CDR1 is MRHNA, CDR2 SNTAGT, per germline. The CDR3 totals 15 residues.

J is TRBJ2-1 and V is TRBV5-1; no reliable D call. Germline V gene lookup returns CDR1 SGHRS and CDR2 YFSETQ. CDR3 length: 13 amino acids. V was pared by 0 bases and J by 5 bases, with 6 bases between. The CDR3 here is CASSLDVNNEQFF. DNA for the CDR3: TGCGCCAGCAGCTTGGATGTCAACAATGAGCAGTTCTTC.

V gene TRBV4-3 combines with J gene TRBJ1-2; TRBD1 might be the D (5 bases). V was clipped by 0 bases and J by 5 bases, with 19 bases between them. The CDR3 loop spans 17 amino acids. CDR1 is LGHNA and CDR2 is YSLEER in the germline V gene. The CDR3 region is CASSQEAPGGDGYGYTF. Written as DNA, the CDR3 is TGCGCCAGCAGCCAAGAAGCCCCCGGGGGGGATGGATATGGCTACACCTTC.

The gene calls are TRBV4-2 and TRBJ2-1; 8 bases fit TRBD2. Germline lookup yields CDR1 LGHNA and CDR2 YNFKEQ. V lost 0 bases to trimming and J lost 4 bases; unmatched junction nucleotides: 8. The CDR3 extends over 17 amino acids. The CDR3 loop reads CASSQDWLAGSYNEQFF. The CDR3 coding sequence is TGTGCCAGCAGCCAAGATTGGTTAGCGGGATCTTACAATGAGCAGTTCTTC.